Below are 25 T cell receptor beta chains sequenced from a single sample in a study of T cell clonality in common variable immunodeficiency. Method: immunoSEQ multiplex PCR; TCRdb's copy keeps in-frame clones and lacks some. The sample yields roughly 58,000 clones, without any singletons. The sequencing sample was made of peripheral blood mononuclear cells. These receptors were collected from a person aged 18 to 70 in good health.

This clone was recorded many times. The read is 3 residues too short to cover the CDR3 end, so that end is filled in from the germline J gene. The V gene is TRBV6-2 or TRBV6-3, the J gene TRBJ2-1; maybe TRBD1 (5 bases). The germline CDR1 and CDR2 sequences are MNHEY and SVGEGT. V was pared by 6 bases and J by 7 bases, with 10 bases between. CDR3 length: 12 amino acids. The CDR3: CASRTTVNEQFF. The covered CDR3 bases are TGTGCCAGCAGGACGACAGTAAATGAG.

This clone was recorded a few times. The CDR3 goes on 3 residues after the read ends, and that part is filled in from the germline J gene. The J gene is TRBJ2-4, the V gene TRBV6-1; D is undetermined. The CDR3 sequence is 13 residues long. Per germline, CDR1 MNHNS and CDR2 SASEGT. The CDR3 loop is CASSDPSLYGQYF. CDR3 bases read: TGTGCCAGCAGTGATCCGAGCCTCTATGGT.

This clone appeared many times. CDR3 DNA (partial): TGCAGTGCTAGAGTTCTCCCTAGCGGGGGGGCCCCAGATACG. As protein: CSARVLPSGGAPDT. Given in full, the CDR3 is CSARVLPSGGAPDTQYF. The chain joins TRBV20-1 to TRBJ2-3; TRBD2 matches at 12 bases. The sequenced fragment ends 3 residues before the CDR3 boundary, so the rest is inferred from the germline J gene. The CDR3 runs 17 residues. Germline loops: CDR1 DFQATT, CDR2 SNEGSKA (reference sequence). V was pared by 1 base and J by 4 bases, with 9 bases of the junction left unmatched.

Many counts were recorded for this clone. The CDR3 end lies 3 residues beyond the end of the read and is filled in from the germline J gene. The chain is built from TRBV24-1 and TRBJ2-3; 9 nucleotides match TRBD2. The germline CDR1 and CDR2 sequences are KGHDR and SFDVKD. The CDR3 contains 18 residues. The trim removed 3 bases at V and 0 bases at J, leaving 9 bases unmatched. The sequenced CDR3 bases are TGTGCCACCAGTGATCCTCGGGGACTAGCAGCTAGCACAGATACG. Its translation is CATSDPRGLAASTDT. The complete CDR3 sequence is CATSDPRGLAASTDTQYF.

Many counts were recorded for this clone. With the read ending 3 residues before the CDR3 end, the germline J gene is used to fill in that end. V usage is TRBV28 and J usage is TRBJ2-5, with TRBD2 matching over 10 bases. Germline lookup yields CDR1 MDHEN and CDR2 SYDVKM. The trim removed 5 bases at V and 7 bases at J, leaving 7 bases unmatched. This CDR3 comprises 14 residues. The covered CDR3 bases are TGTGCCAGCAGTGGGGGACTAGCGTTGAGGACC. Translation: CASSGGLALRT. In full, the CDR3 is CASSGGLALRTQYF.

This clone was seen more than once but under ten times. With the read ending 3 residues before the CDR3 end, the germline J gene is used to fill in that end. J is TRBJ2-1 and V is TRBV7-2; 7 positions match TRBD2. This CDR3 comprises 15 residues. V lost 3 bases to trimming and J lost 7 bases; unmatched junction nucleotides: 9. Looked up from germline, CDR1 is SGHTA and CDR2 is FQGNSA. The CDR3 here is CASSLDLGGKNEQFF. Partial CDR3 DNA: TGTGCCAGCAGCTTGGACCTGGGGGGGAAGAATGAG. Looking up the rest from reference TRBV7-2 and TRBJ2-1 gives the full variable domain: GAGVSQSPSNKVTEKGKDVELRCDPISGHTALYWYRQSLGQGLEFLIYFQGNSAPDKSGLPSDRFSAERTGGSVSTLTIQRTQQEDSAVYLCASSLDLGGKNEQFFGPGTRLTVL.

The sample holds many counts of this clone. The read terminates 3 residues ahead of where the CDR3 ends, so the germline J gene completes it. The J gene is TRBJ1-1, the V gene TRBV29-1; D gene uncertain. The CDR3 totals 12 residues. Germline loops: CDR1 SQVTM, CDR2 ANQGSEA. The CDR3 here is CSVVPPTREAFF. The DNA read from the CDR3 is TGCAGCGTTGTCCCCCCAACGAGGGAA. The full variable domain, rest sourced from reference TRBV29-1 and TRBJ1-1, is SAVISQKPSRDICQRGTSLTIQCQVDSQVTMMFWYRQQPGQSLTLIATANQGSEATYESGFVIDKFPISRPNLTFSTLTVSNMSPEDSSIYLCSVVPPTREAFFGQGTRLTVV.

This clone was detected many times. The read comes to an end 3 residues before the CDR3 does, leaving the germline J gene to fill in the end. The rearrangement joins TRBV5-1 to TRBJ1-3; maybe TRBD1 (6 bases). Per germline, CDR1 SGHRS and CDR2 YFSETQ. V shed 4 bases and J shed 9 bases, with 26 bases lying between them. The length of the CDR3 is 17 residues. The sequenced part of the CDR3 DNA is TGCGCCAGCAGCCCCGTGGAGTACAGGGTCTTGGGAGGCACC. It translates to CASSPVEYRVLGGT. Given in full, the CDR3 is CASSPVEYRVLGGTIYF.

This clone was seen many times. The sequence runs out 3 residues before the end of the CDR3; the remainder is reconstructed from the germline J gene. The chain carries TRBV7-2 and TRBJ1-1; a possible D gene is TRBD1 (6 bases). With 4 bases removed from V and 1 base from J, the gap between germline ends came to 7 bases. CDR3 length: 13 amino acids. Germline values: CDR1 SGHTA, CDR2 FQGNSA. The CDR3 loop is CASSSDRNTEAFF. CDR3 DNA (partial): TGTGCCAGCAGCTCGGACAGGAACACTGAA.

This clone was seen ten or more times. The read ends 3 residues before the CDR3 terminus; that terminus is restored from the germline J gene. Other DNA variants within this sample encode the same CDR3. This sequence joins TRBV13 and TRBJ1-3; D is undetermined. V was cut by 0 bases and J by 4 bases, with 13 bases left in between. The germline V gene has CDR1 PRHDT and CDR2 FYEKMQ (reference sequence). The CDR3 is 16 amino acids. CDR3 bases read: TGTGCCAGCAGCTTAGGCTTTTGGCAGGTCGGAAACACC. This sequence encodes CASSLGFWQVGNT. The whole CDR3 region reads CASSLGFWQVGNTIYF.

This clone occurred many times. The sequenced fragment ends 3 residues before the CDR3 boundary, so the rest is inferred from the germline J gene. The chain joins TRBV2 to TRBJ2-7; tentative D call: TRBD2 (6 bases). From germline, CDR1 is SNHLY and CDR2 FYNNEI. CDR3 length equals 13 residues. Trimming left V 10 bases short and J 6 bases short, with 19 bases between. This CDR3 reads CATRLGPTTEQYF. The sequenced part of the CDR3 DNA is TGTGCCACCCGACTAGGACCCACGACCGAG. The full variable domain, in which reference TRBV2 and TRBJ2-7 provide the parts outside the CDR3, is EPEVTQTPSHQVTQMGQEVILRCVPISNHLYFYWYRQILGQKVEFLVSFYNNEISEKSEIFDDQFSVERPDGSNFTLKIRSTKLEDSAMYFCATRLGPTTEQYFGPGTRLTVT.

This clone was observed many times. The CDR3 extends 3 residues past the end of the read, so its final part is completed from the germline J gene. The chain links TRBV20-1 to TRBJ1-3, with 9 bases aligning to TRBD1. Germline loops: CDR1 DFQATT, CDR2 SNEGSKA (reference sequence). Trimming cost V 3 bases and J 7 bases; bases outside gene matches: 4. The CDR3 sequence is 13 residues long. The sequenced CDR3 bases are TGCAGTGCTAGGGACAGGGGCAAGAACACC. Translating it yields CSARDRGKNT. The whole CDR3 sequence is CSARDRGKNTIYF.

This clone has at least ten counts. The read falls 3 residues short of the CDR3 end, and the missing part is taken from the germline J gene. The genes are TRBV30 and TRBJ1-2; D uncertain. There are 15 residues in the CDR3. CDR1 GTSNPN and CDR2 SVGIG come from the germline V gene (reference sequence). V was cut by 2 bases and J by 3 bases, with 16 bases left in between. Partial CDR3 DNA: TGTGCCTGGAGTCCTCCACTTAGGGTCGACTATGGC. Encoded protein: CAWSPPLRVDYG. The complete CDR3 reads CAWSPPLRVDYGYTF.

This clone was seen a handful of times. The sequence runs out 3 residues before the end of the CDR3; the remainder is reconstructed from the germline J gene. This chain uses TRBV2 with TRBJ1-5, with 9 positions matching TRBD1. The CDR3 sequence is 16 residues long. The V gene end was trimmed by 5 bases and the J gene end by 0 bases; junction bases not matched to a gene: 5. CDR1 is SNHLY, CDR2 FYNNEI, per germline. The part of the CDR3 DNA that was read is TGTGCCAGCAGTCTACAGGGGGCCGATAGCAATCAGCCC. It translates to CASSLQGADSNQP. The whole CDR3 sequence reads CASSLQGADSNQPQHF.

This clone was seen at least ten times. The read halts 3 residues ahead of the CDR3 end, with the missing end drawn from the germline J gene. The chain combines TRBV19 with TRBJ1-1; D is ambiguous. Germline values: CDR1 LNHDA, CDR2 SQIVND (reference sequence). The V and J ends lost 7 bases and 1 base respectively, with 10 bases between them. The CDR3 is 13 residues long. CDR3 sequence: CASIVTSNTEAFF. CDR3 DNA, as far as it was read: TGTGCCAGTATTGTGACATCGAACACTGAA.

Of note for this clone: With the read ending 3 residues before the CDR3 end, the germline J gene is used to fill in that end. The chain uses TRBV2 and TRBJ2-7, with 9 bases matching TRBD1. This CDR3 is built from 15 residues. The germline CDR1 and CDR2 sequences are SNHLY and FYNNEI. Trimming at V came to 6 bases and at J to 2 bases, leaving 8 bases not matched to a gene. CDR3 protein: CASRAGDRVAYEQYF. Partial CDR3 DNA: TGTGCCAGCAGGGCTGGGGACAGGGTCGCCTACGAG.

This clone was observed many times. The read comes to an end 3 residues before the CDR3 does, leaving the germline J gene to fill in the end. This chain connects TRBV5-1 to TRBJ2-3; TRBD2 matches 11 bases. This CDR3 has 16 residues. CDR1 is SGHRS and CDR2 is YFSETQ in the germline V gene. J was trimmed by 1 base and V by 5 bases; bases with no gene match: 6. CDR3 sequence: CASRGLSGRGTDTQYF. The CDR3 bases that were read are TGCGCCAGCAGGGGCCTTAGCGGGAGGGGCACAGATACG.

This clone was seen repeatedly, ten times or more. Sequencing ends 3 residues short of the CDR3 end; the germline J gene provides the rest. The rearrangement uses TRBV18 and TRBJ2-2, with D tentatively TRBD2 (5 bases). The V gene lost 3 bases and the J gene lost 1 base, with 6 bases spanning the gap. CDR1 is KGHSH, CDR2 LQKENI, per germline. This CDR3 comprises 14 residues. The covered CDR3 bases are TGTGCCAGCTCACCGGACTTGAACACCGGGGAG. This encodes CASSPDLNTGE. The whole CDR3 sequence reads CASSPDLNTGELFF.

This clone was seen at least ten times. The DNA ends 3 residues before the CDR3 does, and the rest of the CDR3 is filled in from the germline J gene. The chain couples TRBV6-1 to TRBJ1-5; tentatively, D is TRBD1 (6 bases). CDR1 is MNHNS, CDR2 SASEGT, per germline. The CDR3 is made up of 15 amino acids. The ends were cut back, 2 bases at V and 2 bases at J, with 10 bases in the middle. CDR3 protein: CASSENRDGNQPQHF. The DNA read from the CDR3 is TGTGCCAGCAGTGAAAACAGGGATGGCAATCAGCCC.

This clone was counted at least ten times. At one boundary the junction diverges from the germline segment, which might be a read error. Read data end 3 residues before the CDR3 end; the end is taken from the germline J gene. Other nucleotide sequences from this sample produce the same CDR3. The rearrangement uses TRBV4-2 and TRBJ2-3; no reliable D call. The germline CDR1 and CDR2 sequences are LGHNA and YNFKEQ. The CDR3 spans 14 residues. The CDR3 protein is CASSQDRSTDTQYF. CDR3 bases read: TGCGCCAGCAGCCAAGATAGAAGCACAGATACG.

This clone was seen at least ten times. The CDR3 end is not reached by the read, which stops 3 residues before it; the germline J gene fills it in. The chain carries TRBV5-1 and TRBJ1-1; 9 bases map to TRBD1. V was clipped by 0 bases and J by 5 bases; unmatched bases: 5. Looked up from germline, CDR1 is SGHRS and CDR2 is YFSETQ. The CDR3 extends over 15 amino acids. CDR3 sequence reads: CASSLDDRGNTEAFF. CDR3 DNA (partial): TGCGCCAGCAGCTTGGACGACAGGGGGAATACTGAA.

There are many counts of this clone. The read halts 3 residues ahead of the CDR3 end, with the missing end drawn from the germline J gene. The chain joins TRBV6-1 to TRBJ1-4; 11 positions match TRBD1. In germline, CDR1 is MNHNS, CDR2 SASEGT. V trimming: 3 bases; J trimming: 6 bases; junction bases outside the gene matches: 6. The CDR3 sequence is 16 residues long. CDR3: CASSDNVGQGDEKLFF. The part of the CDR3 DNA that was read is TGTGCCAGCAGTGATAATGTGGGACAGGGGGATGAAAAA.

This clone was observed a handful of times. The read falls 3 residues short of the CDR3 end, and the missing part is taken from the germline J gene. The gene calls are TRBV6-4 and TRBJ2-3; perhaps TRBD1 as D (6 bases). The CDR3 loop spans 10 amino acids. V lost 11 bases and J 8 bases, leaving 11 bases between the germline ends. Germline CDR1 is MRHNA and CDR2 is SNTAGT. CDR3: CAGDKRTQYF. The part of the CDR3 DNA that was read is TGTGCCGGGGACAAGCGTACG.

This clone was detected ten times or more. The read halts 3 residues ahead of the CDR3 end, with the missing end drawn from the germline J gene. The J gene is TRBJ1-1, the V gene TRBV19; D unclear. Germline CDR1 and CDR2: LNHDA and SQIVND (reference sequence). There are 13 residues in the CDR3. V lost 5 bases to trimming and J lost 6 bases, with 13 bases between them. The part of the CDR3 DNA that was read is TGTGCCAGTAGTCTAATCGTGGGCGCTGAA. Protein product: CASSLIVGAE. The whole CDR3 sequence is CASSLIVGAEAFF.

Details on this clone: The sample holds other DNA sequences that translate to the same CDR3. CDR3 bases read: TGTGCCTGGTTCTCCGGGACTACGCGA. It translates to CAWFSGTTR. The whole CDR3 sequence is CAWFSGTTRYTF. This chain uses TRBV30 with TRBJ1-2; D may be TRBD1 (5 bases). The read comes to an end 3 residues before the CDR3 does, leaving the germline J gene to fill in the end. The CDR3 extends over 12 amino acids. Looked up from germline, CDR1 is GTSNPN and CDR2 is SVGIG (reference sequence).